In this sample, the clone carrying this TCR beta chain turned up a few times. What it binds is not known. Next came a second PCR, run for about 6 to 12 cycles, which used a sample-barcoded 5' primer along with a J-beta primer mix. Every cDNA molecule bore a tag from a template-switch adaptor containing 12 random nucleotides. TCRdb ran MiXCR on the 5' RACE reads and lists one entry per CDR3 protein. The sample holds 1,800,000 or so distinct CDR3 sequences, about 39% seen once. The record originates from a study of blood T cells in healthy people across ages. Study observations and caveats: Measured against age, TCR beta diversity per million T cells decreased in a roughly linear manner. Donor CMV infection status was unknown, possibly confounding age-related changes in expanded clonotypes.

Germline CDR1 reads MNHNY; CDR2 reads SVGAGI (reference sequence). The CDR3 contains 13 residues. Drawing of peripheral blood yielded about 10 milliliters from each donor. This clonotype was obtained from a human donor in good health. The V call is TRBV6-6, the J call TRBJ2-4; no clear D gene. The J call may be mistaken, given a closer DNA end match to TRBJ2-5. The source material was blood. The CDR3 reads CASSYRLGETQYF. For the CDR3, the DNA is TGTGCCAGCAGTTACCGGCTCGGGGAGACCCAGTACTTC.